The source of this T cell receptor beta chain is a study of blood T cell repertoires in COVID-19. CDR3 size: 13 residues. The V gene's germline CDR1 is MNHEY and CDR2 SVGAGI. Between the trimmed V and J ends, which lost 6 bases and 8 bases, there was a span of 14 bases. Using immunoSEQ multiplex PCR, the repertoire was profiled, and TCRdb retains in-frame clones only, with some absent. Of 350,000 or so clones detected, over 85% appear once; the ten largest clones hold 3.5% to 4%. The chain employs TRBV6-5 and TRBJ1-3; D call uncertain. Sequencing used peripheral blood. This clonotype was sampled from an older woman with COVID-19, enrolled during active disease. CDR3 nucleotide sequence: TGTGCCAGCAGCACAAACCCCCAGGACACCATATATTTT. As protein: CASSTNPQDTIYF.